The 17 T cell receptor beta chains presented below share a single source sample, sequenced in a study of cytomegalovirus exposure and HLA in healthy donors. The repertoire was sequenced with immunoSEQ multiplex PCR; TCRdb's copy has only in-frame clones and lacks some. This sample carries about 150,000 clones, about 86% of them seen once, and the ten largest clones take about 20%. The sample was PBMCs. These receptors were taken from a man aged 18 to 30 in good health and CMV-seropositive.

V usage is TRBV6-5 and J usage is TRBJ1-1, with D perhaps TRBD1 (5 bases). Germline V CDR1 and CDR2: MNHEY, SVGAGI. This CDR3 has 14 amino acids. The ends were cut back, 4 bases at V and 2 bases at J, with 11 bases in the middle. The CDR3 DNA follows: TGTGCCAGCAGTTTCGGGACTTCCAACACTGAAGCTTTCTTT. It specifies CASSFGTSNTEAFF.

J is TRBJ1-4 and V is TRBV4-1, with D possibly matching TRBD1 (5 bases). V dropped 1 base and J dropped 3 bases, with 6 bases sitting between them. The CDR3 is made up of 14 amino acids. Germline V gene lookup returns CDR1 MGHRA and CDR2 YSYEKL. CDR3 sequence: CASSQGDSNEKLFF. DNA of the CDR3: TGCGCCAGCAGCCAAGGGGACTCTAATGAAAAACTGTTTTTT.

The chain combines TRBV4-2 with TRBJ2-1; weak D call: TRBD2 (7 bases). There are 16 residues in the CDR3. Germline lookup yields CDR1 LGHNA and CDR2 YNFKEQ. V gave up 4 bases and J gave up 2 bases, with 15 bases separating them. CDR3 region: CASSPGGGPPYNEQFF. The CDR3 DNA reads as TGTGCCAGCAGCCCGGGGGGCGGGCCCCCCTACAATGAGCAGTTCTTC.

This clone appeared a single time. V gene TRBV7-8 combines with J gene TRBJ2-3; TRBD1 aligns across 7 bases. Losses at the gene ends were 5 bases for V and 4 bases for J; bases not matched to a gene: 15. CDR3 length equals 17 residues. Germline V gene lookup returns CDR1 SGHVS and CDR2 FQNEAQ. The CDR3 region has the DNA TGTGCCAGCAGCCAAAGGAGCAGGGGACAGTTCTCAGATACGCAGTATTTT. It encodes CASSQRSRGQFSDTQYF.

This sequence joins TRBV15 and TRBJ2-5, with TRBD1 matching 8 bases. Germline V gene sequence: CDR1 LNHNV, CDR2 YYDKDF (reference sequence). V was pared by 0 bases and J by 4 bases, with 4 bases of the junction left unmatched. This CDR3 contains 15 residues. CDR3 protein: CATSRDGQGAETQYF. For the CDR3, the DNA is TGTGCCACCAGCAGAGATGGACAGGGAGCAGAGACCCAGTACTTC. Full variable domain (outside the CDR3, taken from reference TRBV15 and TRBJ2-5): DAMVIQNPRYQVTQFGKPVTLSCSQTLNHNVMYWYQQKSSQAPKLLFHYYDKDFNNEADTPDNFQSRRPNTSFCFLDIRSPGLGDTAMYLCATSRDGQGAETQYFGPGTRLLVL.

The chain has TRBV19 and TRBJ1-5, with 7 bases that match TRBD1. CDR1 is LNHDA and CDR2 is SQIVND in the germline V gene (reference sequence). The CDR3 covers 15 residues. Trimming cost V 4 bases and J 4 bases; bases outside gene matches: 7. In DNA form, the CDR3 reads TGTGCCAGTAGTAGGCAAAAGGGGGCGAATCAGCCCCAGCATTTT. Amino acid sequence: CASSRQKGANQPQHF.

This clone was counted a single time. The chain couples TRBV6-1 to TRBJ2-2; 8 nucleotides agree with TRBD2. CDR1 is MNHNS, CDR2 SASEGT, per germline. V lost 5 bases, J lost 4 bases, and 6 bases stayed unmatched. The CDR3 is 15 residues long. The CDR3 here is CASSSGGTGTGELFF. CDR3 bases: TGTGCCAGCAGTAGCGGGGGAACCGGCACCGGGGAGCTGTTTTTT.

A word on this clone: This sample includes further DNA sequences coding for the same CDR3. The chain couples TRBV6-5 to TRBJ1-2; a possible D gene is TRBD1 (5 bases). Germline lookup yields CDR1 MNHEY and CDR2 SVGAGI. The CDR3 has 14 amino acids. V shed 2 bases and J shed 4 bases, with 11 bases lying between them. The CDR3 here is CASSYGQGGYGYTF. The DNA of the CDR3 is TGTGCCAGCAGTTACGGTCAGGGTGGCTATGGCTACACCTTC.

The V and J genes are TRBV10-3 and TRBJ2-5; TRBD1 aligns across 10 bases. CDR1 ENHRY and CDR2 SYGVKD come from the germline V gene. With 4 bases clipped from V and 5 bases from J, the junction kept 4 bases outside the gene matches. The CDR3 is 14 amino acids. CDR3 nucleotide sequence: TGTGCCATCAGTGGACAGGGGGCTTGGGAGACCCAGTACTTC. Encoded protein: CAISGQGAWETQYF.

The DNA for the CDR3 is TGCGCCAGCAGCTTCCGACAGATGAACACTGAAGCTTTCTTT. This sequence encodes CASSFRQMNTEAFF. The chain recombines TRBV5-1 with TRBJ1-1, with D maybe TRBD1 (5 bases). CDR3 length: 14 amino acids. V lost 2 bases to trimming and J lost 0 bases, with 8 bases between them. CDR1 and CDR2 (germline): SGHRS, YFSETQ.

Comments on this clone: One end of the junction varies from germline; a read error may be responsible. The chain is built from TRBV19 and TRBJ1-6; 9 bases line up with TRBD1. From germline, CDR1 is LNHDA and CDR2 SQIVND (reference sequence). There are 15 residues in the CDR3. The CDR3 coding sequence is TGTGCCAGCAGTAACGACAGGGGGTATAATTCACCCCTCCACTTT. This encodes CASSNDRGYNSPLHF.

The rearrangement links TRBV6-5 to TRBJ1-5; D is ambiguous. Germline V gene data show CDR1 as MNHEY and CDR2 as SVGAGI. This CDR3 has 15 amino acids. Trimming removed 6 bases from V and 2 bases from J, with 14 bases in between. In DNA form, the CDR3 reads TGTGCCAGCAGGGAGCTTGGGGAGGGCAATCAGCCCCAGCATTTT. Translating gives CASRELGEGNQPQHF.

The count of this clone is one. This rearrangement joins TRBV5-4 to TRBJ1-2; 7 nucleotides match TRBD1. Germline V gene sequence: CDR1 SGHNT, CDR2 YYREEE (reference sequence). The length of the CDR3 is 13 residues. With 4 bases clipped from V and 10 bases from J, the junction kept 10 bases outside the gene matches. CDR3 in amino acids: CASSPWAGQNYTF. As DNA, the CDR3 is TGTGCCAGCAGCCCCTGGGCGGGACAGAACTACACCTTC.

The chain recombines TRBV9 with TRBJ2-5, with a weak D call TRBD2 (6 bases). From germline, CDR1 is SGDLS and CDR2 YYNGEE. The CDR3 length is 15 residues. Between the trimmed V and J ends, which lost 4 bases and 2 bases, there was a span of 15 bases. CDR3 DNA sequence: TGTGCCAGCAGCCCAGCCTGGGGGGTACAAGAGACCCAGTACTTC. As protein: CASSPAWGVQETQYF.

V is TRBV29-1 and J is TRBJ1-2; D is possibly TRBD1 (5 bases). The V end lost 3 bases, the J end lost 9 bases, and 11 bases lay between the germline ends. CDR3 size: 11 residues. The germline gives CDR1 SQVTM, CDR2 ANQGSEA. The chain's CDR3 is CSVEGGLSYTF. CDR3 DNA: TGCAGCGTTGAGGGGGGGTTGAGCTACACCTTC. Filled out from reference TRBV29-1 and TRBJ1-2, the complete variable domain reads SAVISQKPSRDICQRGTSLTIQCQVDSQVTMMFWYRQQPGQSLTLIATANQGSEATYESGFVIDKFPISRPNLTFSTLTVSNMSPEDSSIYLCSVEGGLSYTFGSGTRLTVV.

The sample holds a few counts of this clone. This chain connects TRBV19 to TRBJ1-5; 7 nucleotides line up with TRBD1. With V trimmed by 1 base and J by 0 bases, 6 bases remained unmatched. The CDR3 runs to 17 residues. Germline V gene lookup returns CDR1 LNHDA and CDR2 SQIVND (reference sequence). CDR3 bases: TGTGCCAGTAGTATAGGGGCAGGGGGAGGTAGCAATCAGCCCCAGCATTTT. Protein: CASSIGAGGGSNQPQHF.

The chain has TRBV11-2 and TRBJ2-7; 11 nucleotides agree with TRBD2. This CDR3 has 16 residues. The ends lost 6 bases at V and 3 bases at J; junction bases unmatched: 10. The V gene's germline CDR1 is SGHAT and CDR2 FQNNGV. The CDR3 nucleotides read TGTGCCAGCAGAACGCTTAGCGGGAGGGCCAGCTACGAGCAGTACTTC. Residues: CASRTLSGRASYEQYF.